This T cell receptor beta chain was found in a study of cytomegalovirus exposure and HLA in healthy donors (dated by TCRdb to 2017 to 2019). Describing the broader study: The 650 to 800 repertoires of the first cohort and the 110 or so validation repertoires were produced on the same platform, according to a later analysis. The study aimed to test whether cataloging public T cell receptors could reveal signatures of past pathogen exposure. Along with the roughly 710-subject first cohort, a separate validation cohort of over a hundred different subjects was used. High-throughput TCR immunosequencing, statistical association of individual TCRs with disease status, and machine learning were combined to predict cytomegalovirus infection status. What the authors observed across the whole study: A later analysis lacked HLA typing for the validation cohort, so it scored co-occurrence in that cohort across all 130 or so repertoires. The study gave a list of under 200 TCR beta chains associated with cytomegalovirus. In vitro tests confirmed that a few of the cytomegalovirus-associated TCR beta chains recognize cytomegalovirus antigens. Most TCR sequences were seen in very few donors, while some public TCRs were found in many individuals. A later analysis found that TCRs clustered in the first cohort also tended to co-occur in the roughly 120 validation repertoires, with roughly 95% of cluster scores above 0. The authors suggested that the approach could potentially be generalized to other disease states and immunological phenotypes. The classifier was reported to diagnose cytomegalovirus status with high specificity and sensitivity in both the original cohort and the validation cohort.

For this clone: Its antigen target is currently unknown. No per-base quality is available; no much larger clone lies one base away.

The donors belonged to the validation cohort of about 110 subjects, which was separate from the roughly 700-subject first cohort. The library was prepared using the immunoSEQ multiplex PCR assay. Processing in the source paper ran as follows. A statistical classification framework was built for diagnosing cytomegalovirus status from the catalog of TCR beta chain sequences. The source is immuneACCESS, and TCRdb retained only in-frame sequences with V and J called. Part of the clones is not carried over; for the studies checked, unresolved V genes explain less than half of this, and the remainder is unexplained. V, J and clone size are taken as reported in that table, and D and trimming were inferred from the DNA itself. The sample data list some 98,000 clones, and approximately 84% of these were observed just once. The ten largest make up 6% to 6.5% of the sample. The sequencing input was PBMCs. The TCR originated in a man younger than 35 in good health and CMV-seropositive.

The CDR3 loop reads CASSSFRGRGYTF. At the DNA level, the sequence is TGTGCCAGCAGTTCCTTCAGGGGGCGGGGCTACACCTTC. This sequence uses TRBV27 and TRBJ1-2; a stretch of 8 junction bases matches TRBD1. Germline trimming: 4 bases from V, 8 bases from J; junction bases outside gene matches: 6. The germline V gene (reference sequence) sets CDR1 to MNHEY and CDR2 to SMNVEV. The cysteine opens and the phenylalanine closes a CDR3 of 13 amino acids. The DNA shown is the 39-base CDR3, in frame from base 1.